The clone carrying this TCR beta chain has only one observation. Its antigen remains unidentified. The source of the sample is a study of STAT5B mutations in CD4+ large granular lymphocyte leukemia. Looking at the study overall: Healthy donors showed HLA-associated enrichment of the CDR3 'QG' motif.

Sequencing was performed with immunoSEQ multiplex PCR; in TCRdb, only in-frame clones are kept and a portion is missing. The sample consists of about 45,000 clones, approximately 86% of them appearing once. Points from the study as a whole: TRBV06-family usage was enriched in top patient clones (8/27) versus controls (2/35).

V gave up 0 bases and J gave up 6 bases; unmatched junction bases: 8. Germline CDR1 and CDR2: SQVTM and ANQGSEA. This CDR3 spans 15 amino acids. The gene calls are TRBV29-1 and TRBJ2-4; TRBD2 aligns across 7 bases. The sequenced sample was CD4+ T cells from blood buffy coats. The sequence derives from a human donor in good health. The CDR3 protein is CSVEDRREFANIQYF. Here the CDR3 DNA reads TGCAGCGTTGAAGATCGGCGGGAGTTCGCAAACATTCAGTACTTC.